This T cell receptor beta chain originates from a study of identifying expanded T cells in peripheral blood. Study outcomes and limitations: Variance in clone template counts between approximately two-week samples significantly increased with total template count across all healthy donors.

No infections or other immune events were documented during collection. Note on this clone: Its matching antigen is unknown.

Clones were read by immunoSEQ multiplex PCR, and TCRdb kept only the in-frame ones, dropping some. The sample consists of approximately 92,000 clones, approximately 84% of them appearing once. Sequenced sample: blood. The sequence was collected from a person aged 18 to 75 in good health.

The CDR3 bases are TGTGCCAGCAGCCGCACCGGGACTAGAGAATTCTTC. Its translation is CASSRTGTREFF. The V call is TRBV7-9, the J call TRBJ2-1; 8 bases are shared with TRBD2. The CDR3 length is 12 residues. Germline loops: CDR1 SEHNR, CDR2 FQNEAQ (reference sequence). J was trimmed by 16 bases and V by 5 bases; bases with no gene match: 10.